Detailed here is one T cell receptor (beta chain). Its specificity is not known. This specimen comes from a study of cytomegalovirus exposure and HLA in healthy donors. Both 60 Vbeta primers and 13 Jbeta primers went into the PCR. TCRdb keeps only in-frame clones here, not all; method: immunoSEQ multiplex PCR. The profile shows roughly 150,000 clones, 60% to 80% of them singletons. Study-level findings and limits: In a later analysis, a missense DCLRE1C variant was linked to TCR beta V- and J-gene trimming.

The specimen was PBMCs. This clonotype originated in a middle-aged woman in good health and CMV-seronegative.

In DNA form, the CDR3 reads TGTGCCAGCTCAACAGTAGCGGGAGGGCCTCTCTACGAGCAGTACTTC. This gives the protein CASSTVAGGPLYEQYF. The chain carries TRBV18 and TRBJ2-7; 11 bases agree with TRBD2. The CDR3 sequence is 16 residues long. Unmatched junction bases numbered 9, after V lost 5 bases and J lost 3 bases. Germline CDR1 reads KGHSH; CDR2 reads LQKENI.